This T cell receptor beta chain is drawn from a study of tissue T cells after allogeneic stem cell transplantation. Study-level results: Only a limited share of tissue TCRs appeared in blood or spleen.

As to this clone: As yet, its antigen is unknown. Gene names denote mouse genes. The read terminates 1 residue ahead of where the CDR3 ends, so the germline J gene completes it.

Trimming at V came to 6 bases and at J to 0 bases, leaving 4 bases not matched to a gene. This CDR3 has 15 amino acids. Germline V gene lookup returns CDR1 SGHND and CDR2 FRSKSL. The method was immunoSEQ multiplex PCR; TCRdb's version includes in-frame clones alone and lacks a portion of them. The table includes 40,000 to 60,000 clones, roughly 73% detected once. V is TRBV15 and J is TRBJ1-5; the match to TRBD1 covers 8 bases. Sequenced input: sorted cells pooled from one or two spleens. The sequence was obtained from a pool of C57BL/6 mice in good health. CDR3 DNA (partial): TGTGCCAGCAGAAGACAGGGGTATAACAACCAGGCTCCGCTT. Residues: CASRRQGYNNQAPL. The entire CDR3 reads CASRRQGYNNQAPLF.